The clone carrying this T cell receptor beta chain was found once. Trimming cost V 6 bases and J 0 bases, with 9 bases left between them. The V gene's germline CDR1 is SGHRS and CDR2 YFSETQ. This CDR3 spans 13 amino acids. This table comes from immunoSEQ multiplex PCR, and its TCRdb copy is limited to in-frame clones, with some not included. The data show around 140,000 clones, 87% seen once. This specimen comes from a study of blood T cell repertoires in COVID-19. As for the study in general: Samples came from the United States, Italy and Spain, spanning acute and convalescent COVID-19.

This chain joins TRBV5-1 and TRBJ1-1; D not resolved. This receptor was obtained from an older man with acute or convalescent COVID-19. The sequencing sample was made of peripheral blood. In DNA, the CDR3 is TGCGCCAGCAACAGAGACATGAACACTGAAGCTTTCTTT. Amino acids: CASNRDMNTEAFF. Complete variable domain (other parts from reference TRBV5-1 and TRBJ1-1): KAGVTQTPRYLIKTRGQQVTLSCSPISGHRSVSWYQQTPGQGLQFLFEYFSETQRNKGNFPGRFSGRQFSNSRSEMNVSTLELGDSALYLCASNRDMNTEAFFGQGTRLTVV.